This TCR beta chain is drawn from a study of blood T cell repertoires in COVID-19. Background on the study: The origin of the acute and convalescent COVID-19 samples was the United States, Italy and Spain. Nucleic acid was either cDNA or gDNA, and it came from T cells, B-cell-depleted T cells, or PBMCs.

Between the trimmed V and J ends, which lost 7 bases and 5 bases, there was a span of 15 bases. This CDR3 comprises 14 residues. Germline V gene data show CDR1 as SNHLY and CDR2 as FYNNEI. Study processing details: Estimation of nucleated cell counts was performed using reference gene primer amplification. Data came from immunoSEQ multiplex PCR; TCRdb stores just in-frame clones and leaves some out. V, J and clone size derive from that table, while D and trimming were established from the DNA sequence. The sample lists 140,000 to 150,000 clones, around four fifths occurring once. The chain carries TRBV2 and TRBJ1-5; D remains ambiguous. Material: peripheral blood. The TCR comes from a human donor in a cohort sampled during active COVID-19. DNA for the CDR3: TGTGCCAGCAATTATCGGGGAAATTATCAGCCCCAGCATTTT. It yields the protein CASNYRGNYQPQHF.